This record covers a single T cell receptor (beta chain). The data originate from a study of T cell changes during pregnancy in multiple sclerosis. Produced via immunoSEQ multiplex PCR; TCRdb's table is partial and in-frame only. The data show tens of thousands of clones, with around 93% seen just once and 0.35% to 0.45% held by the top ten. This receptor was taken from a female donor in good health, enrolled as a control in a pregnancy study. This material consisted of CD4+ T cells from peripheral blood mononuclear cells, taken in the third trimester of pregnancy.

The CDR3 is CASSVLGQGFYGYTF. The CDR3 DNA reads TGTGCCAGCAGTGTGCTAGGACAGGGGTTTTATGGCTACACCTTC. The rearrangement links TRBV28 to TRBJ1-2, with 9 bases lining up with TRBD1. V was clipped by 5 bases and J by 5 bases; unmatched bases: 9. The CDR3 is made up of 15 amino acids. Germline CDR1 and CDR2: MDHEN and SYDVKM.